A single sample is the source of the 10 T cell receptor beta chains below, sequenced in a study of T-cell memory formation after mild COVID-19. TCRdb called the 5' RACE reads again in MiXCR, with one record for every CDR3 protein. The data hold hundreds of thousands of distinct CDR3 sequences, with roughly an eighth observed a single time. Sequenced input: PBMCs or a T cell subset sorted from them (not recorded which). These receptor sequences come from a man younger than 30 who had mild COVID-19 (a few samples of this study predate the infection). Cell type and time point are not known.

CDR3 DNA: TGTGCCAGCAGCGTAGATCATTCGTACGAGCAGTACGTC. This encodes CASSVDHSYEQYV. The genes are TRBV9 and TRBJ2-7; D uncertain. Germline V gene lookup returns CDR1 SGDLS and CDR2 YYNGEE. V was cut by 0 bases and J by 4 bases, with 8 bases left in between. There are 13 residues in the CDR3.

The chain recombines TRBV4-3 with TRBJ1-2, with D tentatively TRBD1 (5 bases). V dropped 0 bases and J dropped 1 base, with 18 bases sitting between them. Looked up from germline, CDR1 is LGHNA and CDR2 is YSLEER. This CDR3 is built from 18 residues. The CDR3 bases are TGCGCCAGCAGCCAAGATTATGGGGCAGGTTGGGTTAACTATGGCTACACCTTC. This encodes CASSQDYGAGWVNYGYTF.

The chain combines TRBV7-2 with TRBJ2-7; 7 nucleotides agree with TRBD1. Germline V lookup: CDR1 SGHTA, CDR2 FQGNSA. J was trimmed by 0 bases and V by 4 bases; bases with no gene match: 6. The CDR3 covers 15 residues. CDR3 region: CASSYSGTDSYEQYF. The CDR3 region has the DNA TGTGCCAGCAGCTACTCCGGGACAGACTCCTACGAGCAGTACTTC.

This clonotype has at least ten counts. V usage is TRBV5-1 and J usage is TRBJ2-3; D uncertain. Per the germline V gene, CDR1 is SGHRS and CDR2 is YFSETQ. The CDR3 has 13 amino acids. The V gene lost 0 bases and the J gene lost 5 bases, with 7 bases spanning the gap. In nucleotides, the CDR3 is TGCGCCAGCAGCTTGGCCCCGTTAGATACGCAGTATTTT. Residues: CASSLAPLDTQYF.

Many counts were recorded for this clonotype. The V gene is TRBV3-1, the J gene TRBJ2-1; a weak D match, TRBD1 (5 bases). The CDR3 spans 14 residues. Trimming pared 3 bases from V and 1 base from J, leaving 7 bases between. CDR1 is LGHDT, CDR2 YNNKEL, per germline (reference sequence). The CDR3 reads CASSQTASYNEQFF. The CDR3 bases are TGTGCCAGCAGCCAGACAGCGTCCTACAATGAGCAGTTCTTC.

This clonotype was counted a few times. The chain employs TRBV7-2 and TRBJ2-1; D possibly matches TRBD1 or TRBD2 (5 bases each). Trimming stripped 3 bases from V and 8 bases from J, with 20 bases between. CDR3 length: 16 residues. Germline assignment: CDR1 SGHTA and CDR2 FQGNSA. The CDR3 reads CASSFRFGMGDDEQFF. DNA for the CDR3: TGTGCCAGCAGCTTTAGATTCGGGATGGGGGATGATGAGCAGTTCTTC. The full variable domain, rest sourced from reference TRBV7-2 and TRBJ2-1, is GAGVSQSPSNKVTEKGKDVELRCDPISGHTALYWYRQSLGQGLEFLIYFQGNSAPDKSGLPSDRFSAERTGGSVSTLTIQRTQQEDSAVYLCASSFRFGMGDDEQFFGPGTRLTVL.

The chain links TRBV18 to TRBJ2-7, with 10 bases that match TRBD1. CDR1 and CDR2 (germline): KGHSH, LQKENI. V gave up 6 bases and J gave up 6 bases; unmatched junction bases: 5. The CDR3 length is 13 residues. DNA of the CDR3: TGTGCCAGCTCCGCGGACAGGGGGACCGAGCAGTACGTC. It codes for CASSADRGTEQYV.

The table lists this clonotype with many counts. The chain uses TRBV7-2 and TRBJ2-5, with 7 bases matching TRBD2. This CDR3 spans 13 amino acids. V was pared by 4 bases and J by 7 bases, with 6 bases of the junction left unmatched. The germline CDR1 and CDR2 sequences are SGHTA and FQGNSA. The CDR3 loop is CASSSAGEGTQYF. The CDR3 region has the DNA TGTGCCAGCAGCTCCGCGGGGGAGGGGACCCAGTACTTC.

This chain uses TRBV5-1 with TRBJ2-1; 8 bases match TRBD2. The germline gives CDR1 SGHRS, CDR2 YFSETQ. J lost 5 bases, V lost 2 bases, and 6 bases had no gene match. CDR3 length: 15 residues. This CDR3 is CASSFQGSGNNEQFF. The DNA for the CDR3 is TGCGCCAGCAGCTTCCAGGGTAGCGGGAACAATGAGCAGTTCTTC.

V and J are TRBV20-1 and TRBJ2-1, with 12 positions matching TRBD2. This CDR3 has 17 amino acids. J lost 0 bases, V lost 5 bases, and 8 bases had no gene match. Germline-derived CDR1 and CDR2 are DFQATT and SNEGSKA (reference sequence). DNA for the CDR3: TGCAGTGCTGGGTCTAGCGGGGGGGCTAGCTCCTACAATGAGCAGTTCTTC. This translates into CSAGSSGGASSYNEQFF.